This entry is about one T cell receptor delta chain. Its antigen has not been determined. No much larger clone is present one base from it, and per-base qualities are unavailable. Receptors were amplified or captured by 5' RACE. The sequencing machine was an Illumina MiSeq. TCRdb called clones afresh from the public reads with CATT; identical DNA rows were later merged. For this sample there are under 800 delta-chain clones; roughly a fifth appear just once. Roughly 40% of the sample comes from the top ten. The data belong to a study of delta chain sequences of gamma delta T cells (dated by TCRdb to 2016 to 2017). What was sequenced was either unsorted cells or a sorted T cell fraction (not recorded which). This clonotype was sampled from a human donor in good health.

The DNA sequence is TGTGCCTGTGACAGCCTACTGGGCGCCGTCCCCGATAAACTCATCTTT. The resulting protein is CACDSLLGAVPDKLIF. Rearrangement joined TRDV2 to TRDJ1, with TRDD3 tentatively as D gene (6 bases match). V was cut back by 2 bases and J by 3 bases, leaving a gap of 18 bases between them. Inclusive of the bounding cysteine and phenylalanine, the CDR3 is 16 residues long. Kept here is only the CDR3 DNA, which spans 48 bases and is read in frame from base 1. The germline V gene yields GEAIGNYY for CDR1 and EKD for CDR2.